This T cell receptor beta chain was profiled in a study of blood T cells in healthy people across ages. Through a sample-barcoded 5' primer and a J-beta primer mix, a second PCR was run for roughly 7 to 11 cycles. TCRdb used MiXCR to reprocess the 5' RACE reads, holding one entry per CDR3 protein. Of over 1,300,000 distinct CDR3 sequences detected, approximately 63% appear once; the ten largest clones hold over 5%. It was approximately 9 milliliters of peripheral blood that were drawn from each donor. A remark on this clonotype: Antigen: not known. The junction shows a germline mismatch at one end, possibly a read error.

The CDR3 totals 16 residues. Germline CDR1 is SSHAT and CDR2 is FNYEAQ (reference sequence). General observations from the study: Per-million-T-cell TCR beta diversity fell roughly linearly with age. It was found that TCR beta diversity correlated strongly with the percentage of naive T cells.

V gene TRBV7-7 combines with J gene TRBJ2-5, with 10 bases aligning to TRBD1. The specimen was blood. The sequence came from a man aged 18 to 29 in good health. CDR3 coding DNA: TGTGCTAGCAGCTTAAACCCGGGACAGGGGTTGGAGACCCAGTACTTC. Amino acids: CASSLNPGQGLETQYF.